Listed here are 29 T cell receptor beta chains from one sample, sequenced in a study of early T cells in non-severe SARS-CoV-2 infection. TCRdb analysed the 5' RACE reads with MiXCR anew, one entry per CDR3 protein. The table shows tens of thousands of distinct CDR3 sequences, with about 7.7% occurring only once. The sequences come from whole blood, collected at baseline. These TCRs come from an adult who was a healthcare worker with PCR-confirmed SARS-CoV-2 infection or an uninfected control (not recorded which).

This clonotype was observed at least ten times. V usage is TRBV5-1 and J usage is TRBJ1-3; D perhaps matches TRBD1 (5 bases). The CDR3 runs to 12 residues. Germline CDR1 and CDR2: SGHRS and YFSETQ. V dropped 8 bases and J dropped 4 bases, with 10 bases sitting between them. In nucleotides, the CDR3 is TGCGCCAGTAGGGGATCCGGAAACACCATATATTTT. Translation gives CASRGSGNTIYF.

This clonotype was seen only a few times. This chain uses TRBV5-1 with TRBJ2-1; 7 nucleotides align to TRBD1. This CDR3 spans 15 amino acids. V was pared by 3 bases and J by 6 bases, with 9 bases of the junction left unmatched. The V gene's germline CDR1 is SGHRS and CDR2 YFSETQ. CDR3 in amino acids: CASSSRPGQSNEQFF. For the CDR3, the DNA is TGCGCCAGCAGCTCCCGACCGGGACAGAGCAATGAGCAGTTCTTC.

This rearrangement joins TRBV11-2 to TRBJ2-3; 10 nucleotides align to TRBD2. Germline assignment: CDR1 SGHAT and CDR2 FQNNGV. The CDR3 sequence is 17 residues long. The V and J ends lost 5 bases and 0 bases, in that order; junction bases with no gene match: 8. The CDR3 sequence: CASSTEREGPSTDTQYF. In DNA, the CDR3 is TGTGCCAGCAGCACCGAGCGGGAGGGCCCCAGCACAGATACGCAGTATTTT.

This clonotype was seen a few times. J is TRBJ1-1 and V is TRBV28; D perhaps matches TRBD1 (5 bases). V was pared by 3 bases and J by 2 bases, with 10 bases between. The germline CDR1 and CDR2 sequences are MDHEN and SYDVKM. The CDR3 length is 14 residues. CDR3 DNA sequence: TGTGCCAGCAGTTTGCGCAGGGAAAACACTGAAGCTTTCTTT. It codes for CASSLRRENTEAFF.

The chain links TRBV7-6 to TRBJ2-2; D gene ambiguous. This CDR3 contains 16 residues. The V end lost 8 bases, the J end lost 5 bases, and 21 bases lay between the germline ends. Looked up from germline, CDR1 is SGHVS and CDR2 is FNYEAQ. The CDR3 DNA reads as TGTGCCAGCGCCAAAGTCTTTGGAGCCGGGACCGGGGAGCTGTTTTTT. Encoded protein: CASAKVFGAGTGELFF.

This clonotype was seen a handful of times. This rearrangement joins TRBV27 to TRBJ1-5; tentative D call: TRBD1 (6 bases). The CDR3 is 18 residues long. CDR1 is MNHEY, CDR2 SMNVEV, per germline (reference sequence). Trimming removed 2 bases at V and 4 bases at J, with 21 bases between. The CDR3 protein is CASSLKFRGLEGNQPQHF. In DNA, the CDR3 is TGTGCCAGCAGTTTAAAATTCCGGGGGCTAGAAGGAAATCAGCCCCAGCATTTT.

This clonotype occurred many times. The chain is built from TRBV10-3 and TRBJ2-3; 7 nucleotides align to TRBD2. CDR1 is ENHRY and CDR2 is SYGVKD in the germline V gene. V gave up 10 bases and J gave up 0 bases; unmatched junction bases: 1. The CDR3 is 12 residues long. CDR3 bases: TGTGCCACGCGGGGGAGCACAGATACGCAGTATTTT. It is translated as CATRGSTDTQYF.

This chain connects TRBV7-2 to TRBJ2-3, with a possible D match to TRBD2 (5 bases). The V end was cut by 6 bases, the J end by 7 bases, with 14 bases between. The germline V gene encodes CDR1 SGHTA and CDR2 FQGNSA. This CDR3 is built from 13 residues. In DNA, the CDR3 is TGTGCCAGCAGGGGCATCGGGGAAAATACGCAGTATTTT. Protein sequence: CASRGIGENTQYF.

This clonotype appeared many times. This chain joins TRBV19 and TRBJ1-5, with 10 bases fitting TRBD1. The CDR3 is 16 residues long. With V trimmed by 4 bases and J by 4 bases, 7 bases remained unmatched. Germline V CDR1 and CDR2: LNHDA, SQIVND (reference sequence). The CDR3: CASSRTGTGDNQPQHF. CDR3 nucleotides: TGTGCCAGTAGTAGAACCGGGACAGGGGATAATCAGCCCCAGCATTTT.

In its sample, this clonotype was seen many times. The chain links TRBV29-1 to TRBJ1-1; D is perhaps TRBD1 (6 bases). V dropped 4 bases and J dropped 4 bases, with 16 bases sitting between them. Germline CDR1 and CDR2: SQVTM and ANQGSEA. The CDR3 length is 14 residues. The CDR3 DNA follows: TGCAGCGTTGGATTTAGGGGGTCCGGCACTGAAGCTTTCTTT. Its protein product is CSVGFRGSGTEAFF.

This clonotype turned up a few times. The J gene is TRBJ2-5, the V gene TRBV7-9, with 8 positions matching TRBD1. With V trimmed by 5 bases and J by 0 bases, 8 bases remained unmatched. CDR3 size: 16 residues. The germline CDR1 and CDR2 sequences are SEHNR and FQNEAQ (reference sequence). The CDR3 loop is CASSLPGQEYQETQYF. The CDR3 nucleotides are TGTGCCAGCAGCCTACCGGGACAGGAGTACCAAGAGACCCAGTACTTC.

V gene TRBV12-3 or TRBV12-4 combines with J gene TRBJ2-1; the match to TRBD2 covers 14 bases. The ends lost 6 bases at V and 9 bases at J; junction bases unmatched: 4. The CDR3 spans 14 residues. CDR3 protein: CASSGTSGRTEQFF. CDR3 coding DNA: TGTGCCAGCAGCGGGACTAGCGGGAGAACTGAGCAGTTCTTC.

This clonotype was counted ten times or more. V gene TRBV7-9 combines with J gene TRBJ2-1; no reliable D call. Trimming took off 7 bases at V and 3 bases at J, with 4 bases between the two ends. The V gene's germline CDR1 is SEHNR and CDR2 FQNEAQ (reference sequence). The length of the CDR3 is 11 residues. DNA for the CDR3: TGTGCCAGCACAGGCTACAATGAGCAGTTCTTC. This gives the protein CASTGYNEQFF.

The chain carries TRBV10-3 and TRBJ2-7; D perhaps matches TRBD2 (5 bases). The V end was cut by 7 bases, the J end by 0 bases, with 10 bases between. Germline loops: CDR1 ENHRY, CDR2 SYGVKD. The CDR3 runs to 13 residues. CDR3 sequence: CAIKGETSYEQYF. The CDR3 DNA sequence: TGTGCCATCAAGGGAGAGACCTCCTACGAGCAGTACTTC.

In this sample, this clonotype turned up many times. The CDR3 DNA reads as TGCAGTGCGACCACTCGGGGACCATATAGCAATCAGCCCCAGCATTTT. Translating gives CSATTRGPYSNQPQHF. The chain employs TRBV20-1 and TRBJ1-5; perhaps TRBD1 as D (5 bases). Germline V gives CDR1 DFQATT, CDR2 SNEGSKA (reference sequence). The CDR3 runs to 16 residues. Trimming cost V 6 bases and J 0 bases, with 18 bases left between them.

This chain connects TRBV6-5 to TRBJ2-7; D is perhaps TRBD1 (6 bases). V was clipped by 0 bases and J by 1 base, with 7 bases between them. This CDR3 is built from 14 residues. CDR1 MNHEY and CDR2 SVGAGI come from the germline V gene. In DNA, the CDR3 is TGTGCCAGCAGTTACTCCGGGACATCCTACGAGCAGTACTTC. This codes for CASSYSGTSYEQYF.

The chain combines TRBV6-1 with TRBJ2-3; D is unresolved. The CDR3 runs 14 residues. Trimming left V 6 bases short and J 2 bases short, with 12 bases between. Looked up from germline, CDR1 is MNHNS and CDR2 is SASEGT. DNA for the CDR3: TGTGCCAGCAGCACGATAGCCCCCACAGATACGCAGTATTTT. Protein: CASSTIAPTDTQYF.

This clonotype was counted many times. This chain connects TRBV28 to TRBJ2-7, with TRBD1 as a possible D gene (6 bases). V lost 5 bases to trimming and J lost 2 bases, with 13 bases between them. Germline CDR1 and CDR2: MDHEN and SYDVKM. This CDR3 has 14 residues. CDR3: CASSVPGHTYEQYF. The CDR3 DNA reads TGTGCCAGCAGTGTCCCGGGACACACCTACGAGCAGTACTTC.

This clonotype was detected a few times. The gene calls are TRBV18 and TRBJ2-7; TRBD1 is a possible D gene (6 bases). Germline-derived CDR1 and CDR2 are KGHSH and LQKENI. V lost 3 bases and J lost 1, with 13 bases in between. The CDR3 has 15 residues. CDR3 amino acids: CASSPTGRTSYEQYF. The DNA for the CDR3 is TGTGCCAGCTCACCCACAGGGCGTACTTCCTACGAGCAGTACTTC.

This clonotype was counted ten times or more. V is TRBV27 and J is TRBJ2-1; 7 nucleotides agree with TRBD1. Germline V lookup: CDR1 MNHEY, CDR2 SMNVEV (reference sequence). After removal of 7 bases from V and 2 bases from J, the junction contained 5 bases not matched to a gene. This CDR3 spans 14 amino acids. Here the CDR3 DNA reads TGTGCCAGCACTGGGACAGAACCCTACAATGAGCAGTTCTTC. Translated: CASTGTEPYNEQFF.

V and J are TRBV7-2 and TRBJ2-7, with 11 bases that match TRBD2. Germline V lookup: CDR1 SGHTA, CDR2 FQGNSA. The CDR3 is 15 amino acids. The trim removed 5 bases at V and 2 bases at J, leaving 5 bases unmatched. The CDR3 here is CASSTSGSSAYEQYF. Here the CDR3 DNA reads TGTGCCAGCAGCACTAGCGGGAGTTCCGCCTACGAGCAGTACTTC. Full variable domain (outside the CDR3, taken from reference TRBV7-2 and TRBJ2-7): GAGVSQSPSNKVTEKGKDVELRCDPISGHTALYWYRQSLGQGLEFLIYFQGNSAPDKSGLPSDRFSAERTGGSVSTLTIQRTQQEDSAVYLCASSTSGSSAYEQYFGPGTRLTVT.

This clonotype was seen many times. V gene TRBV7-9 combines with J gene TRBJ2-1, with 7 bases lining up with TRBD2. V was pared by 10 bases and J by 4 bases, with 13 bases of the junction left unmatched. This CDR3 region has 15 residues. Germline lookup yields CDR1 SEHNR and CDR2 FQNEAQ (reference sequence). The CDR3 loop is CATLSPSGIYNEQFF. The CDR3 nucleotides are TGTGCCACTCTCTCCCCCAGCGGGATTTACAATGAGCAGTTCTTC.

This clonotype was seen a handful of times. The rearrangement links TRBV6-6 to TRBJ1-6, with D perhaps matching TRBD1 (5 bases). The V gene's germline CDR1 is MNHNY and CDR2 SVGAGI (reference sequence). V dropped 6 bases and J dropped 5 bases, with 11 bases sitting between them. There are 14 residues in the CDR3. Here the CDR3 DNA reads TGTGCCAGCAGGTGGGGGAAGGATAATTCACCCCTCCACTTT. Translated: CASRWGKDNSPLHF.

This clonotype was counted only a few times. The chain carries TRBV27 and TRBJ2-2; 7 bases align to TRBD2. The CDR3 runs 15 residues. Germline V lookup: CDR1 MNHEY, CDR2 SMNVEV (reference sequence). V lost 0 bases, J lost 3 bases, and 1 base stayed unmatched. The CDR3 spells CASSLSSGDTGELFF. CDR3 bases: TGTGCCAGCAGTTTATCCAGCGGGGACACCGGGGAGCTGTTTTTT.

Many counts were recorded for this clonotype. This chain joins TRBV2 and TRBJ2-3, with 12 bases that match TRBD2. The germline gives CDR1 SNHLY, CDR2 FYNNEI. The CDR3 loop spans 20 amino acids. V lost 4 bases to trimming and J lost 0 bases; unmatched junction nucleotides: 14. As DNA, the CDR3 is TGTGCCAGCAGTGTCACCTACGCGACTAGCGGGAGCACTAGCACAGATACGCAGTATTTT. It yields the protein CASSVTYATSGSTSTDTQYF. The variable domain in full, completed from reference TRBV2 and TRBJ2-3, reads EPEVTQTPSHQVTQMGQEVILRCVPISNHLYFYWYRQILGQKVEFLVSFYNNEISEKSEIFDDQFSVERPDGSNFTLKIRSTKLEDSAMYFCASSVTYATSGSTSTDTQYFGPGTRLTVL.

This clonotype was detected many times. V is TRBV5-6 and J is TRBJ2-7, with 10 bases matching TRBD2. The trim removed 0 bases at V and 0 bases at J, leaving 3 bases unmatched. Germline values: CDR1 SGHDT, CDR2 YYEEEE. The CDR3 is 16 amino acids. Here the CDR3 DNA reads TGTGCCAGCAGCTTGGAGGGACTAGCGTCCTCCTACGAGCAGTACTTC. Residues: CASSLEGLASSYEQYF.

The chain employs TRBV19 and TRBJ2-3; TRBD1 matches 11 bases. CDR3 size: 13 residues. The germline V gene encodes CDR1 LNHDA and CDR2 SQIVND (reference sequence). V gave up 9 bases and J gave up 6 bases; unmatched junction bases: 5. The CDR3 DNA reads TGTGCCAGCGGGGACAGGGGGGCGGATACGCAGTATTTT. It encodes CASGDRGADTQYF.

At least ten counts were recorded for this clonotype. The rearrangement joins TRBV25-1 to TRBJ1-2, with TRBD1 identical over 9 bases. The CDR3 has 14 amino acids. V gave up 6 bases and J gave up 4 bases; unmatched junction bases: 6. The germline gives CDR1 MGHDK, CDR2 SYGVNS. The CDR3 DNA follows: TGTGCCAGCAGCCGAGGGGACAGGGTCTATGGCTACACCTTC. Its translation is CASSRGDRVYGYTF.

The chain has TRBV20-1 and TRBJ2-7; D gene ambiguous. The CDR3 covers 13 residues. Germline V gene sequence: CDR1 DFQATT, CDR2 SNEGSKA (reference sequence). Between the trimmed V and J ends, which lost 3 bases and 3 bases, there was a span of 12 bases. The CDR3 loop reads CSARDPTYYEQYF. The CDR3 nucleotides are TGCAGTGCTAGGGACCCTACCTACTACGAGCAGTACTTC.